This T cell receptor beta chain was retrieved from a study of somatic mutations in cytotoxic T cells in rheumatoid arthritis. Findings and caveats of the study: There was no knowledge of the antigen targets of the expanded CD8+ clones. A single CD8+ clone exceeded 20% of CD8+ cells in about an eighth of the 65 patients.

V was shortened by 0 bases and J by 3 bases, with 7 bases between the two germline ends. The germline V gene has CDR1 SGHDT and CDR2 YYEEEE. CDR3 length equals 13 residues. The study pulled out CD4+ and CD8+ cells with positive magnetic bead selection and then checked their purity by flow cytometry. Some clones are missing from TCRdb's copy, which holds only in-frame ones; the method was immunoSEQ multiplex PCR. The table has about 10,000 clones, 85% to 95% seen once. In the case of this clone: What it binds is not known.

Source material: CD8+ T cells sorted from blood. This TCR derives from a woman aged 18 to 35 with rheumatoid arthritis. This sequence joins TRBV5-6 and TRBJ2-7; D is uncertain. As DNA, the CDR3 is TGTGCCAGCAGCTTGGTGACAAGCTACGAGCAGTACTTC. Residues: CASSLVTSYEQYF.